These 27 T cell receptor beta chains were all obtained from the same sample, sequenced in a study of T cells expressing NK-cell markers. One entry per CDR3 protein, without DNA, is what TCRdb gives after re-calling the 5' RACE reads. This table holds about 670 distinct CDR3 sequences. The sequenced sample consisted of blood T cells: a sorted CD56 or NKG2C T cell subset, CD4+ or CD8+ T cells, or bulk PBMC T cells (not recorded which). The receptors were gathered from a woman aged 18-70 years in good health.

This clonotype registers large by frequency. The CDR3 sequence: CSAGAGTDYNEQFF. The chain is built from TRBV20-1 and TRBJ2-1; without DNA, the TCRdb call of TRBD1 cannot be checked. The CDR3 consists of 14 residues. Germline CDR1 DFQATT, CDR2 SNEGSKA (reference sequence).

This clonotype is deemed medium-sized (0.01 to 0.1%) by its frequency. CDR3: CASSDSETDTQYF. The chain links TRBV6-4 to TRBJ2-3. Germline assignment: CDR1 MRHNA and CDR2 SNTAGT. The CDR3 runs 13 residues.

Frequency places this clonotype as medium-sized. This chain uses TRBV11-2 with TRBJ1-6; TCRdb's assignment of TRBD1 cannot be checked, as there is no DNA. In germline, CDR1 is SGHAT, CDR2 FQNNGV. This CDR3 comprises 15 residues. The CDR3 is CASSPWDTFNSPLHF.

By frequency, this clonotype registers medium-sized (0.01 to 0.1%). The V gene is TRBV20-1, the J gene TRBJ2-2; TCRdb designates TRBD2, a call that cannot be tested without DNA. Per the germline V gene, CDR1 is DFQATT and CDR2 is SNEGSKA (reference sequence). This CDR3 region has 15 residues. The CDR3 reads CSARDPPRDTGELFF.

Measured by frequency, this clonotype is medium-sized (0.01 to 0.1%). The V call is TRBV4-3, the J call TRBJ2-5; TCRdb outputs TRBD1, but without DNA this stays unchecked. Germline V CDR1 and CDR2: LGHNA, YSLEER. CDR3 length: 17 amino acids. The CDR3 loop is CASSQVGADNWGETQYF.

Considering frequency, this clonotype is hyperexpanded. The V call is TRBV15, the J call TRBJ1-1. The CDR3 sequence is 12 residues long. Germline loops: CDR1 LNHNV, CDR2 YYDKDF (reference sequence). CDR3 loop: CAIGAGNTEAFF.

Its frequency marks this clonotype as medium-sized. The rearrangement links TRBV6-1 to TRBJ2-5; the D call of TRBD2 rests on TCRdb alone, since no DNA is present to check it. CDR1 MNHNS and CDR2 SASEGT come from the germline V gene. The CDR3 has 14 residues. This CDR3 is CASSDGGGQETQYF.

This clonotype is identified as medium-sized from frequency. V usage is TRBV7-9 and J usage is TRBJ2-1; TCRdb calls TRBD2, which cannot be checked without DNA. There are 11 residues in the CDR3. Germline CDR1 and CDR2: SEHNR and FQNEAQ (reference sequence). The CDR3 loop reads CASSPSVEEFF.

The V call is TRBV6-4, the J call TRBJ2-1; absent DNA, TCRdb's TRBD2 call cannot be checked. Germline values: CDR1 MRHNA, CDR2 SNTAGT. The CDR3 runs to 16 residues. The CDR3 sequence is CASSDGRAGPANEQFF.

By frequency, this clonotype is large. V gene TRBV25-1 combines with J gene TRBJ2-7; without DNA, the TCRdb call of TRBD1 cannot be checked. This CDR3 has 11 amino acids. Germline V gives CDR1 MGHDK, CDR2 SYGVNS. The CDR3 loop reads CASGQSYEQYF.

By frequency, this clonotype is large. The chain has TRBV20-1 and TRBJ2-2; TCRdb returns TRBD1, unconfirmable since there is no DNA. CDR1 DFQATT and CDR2 SNEGSKA come from the germline V gene (reference sequence). The CDR3 spans 15 residues. The CDR3 reads CSAKLTGLASGELFF.

This clonotype is identified as medium-sized from frequency. The chain links TRBV6-4 to TRBJ2-2; TCRdb's D call, TRBD1, is unchecked because there is no DNA. The germline gives CDR1 MRHNA, CDR2 SNTAGT. This CDR3 is 19 amino acids long. CDR3 region: CASSDSNMSAEGITGELFF.

This clonotype is deemed hyperexpanded by its frequency. The J gene is TRBJ2-1, the V gene TRBV6-2 or TRBV6-3; TCRdb selects TRBD1, and the lack of DNA leaves this call unchecked. Germline values: CDR1 MNHEY, CDR2 SVGEGT. The CDR3 has 17 amino acids. The CDR3 reads CASSFRTGPPPYNEQFF.

This clonotype is called large based on its frequency. This rearrangement joins TRBV28 to TRBJ2-1. CDR3 length: 14 amino acids. Per the germline V gene, CDR1 is MDHEN and CDR2 is SYDVKM. This chain's CDR3 is CASSFREYYNEQFF. The full variable domain, completed using reference TRBV28 and TRBJ2-1, is DVKVTQSSRYLVKRTGEKVFLECVQDMDHENMFWYRQDPGLGLRLIYFSYDVKMKEKGDIPEGYSVSREKKERFSLILESASTNQTSMYLCASSFREYYNEQFFGPGTRLTVL.

This clonotype is labeled medium-sized (0.01 to 0.1%) based on frequency. The rearrangement links TRBV5-1 to TRBJ2-6; there is no DNA to check the TCRdb D call of TRBD1. Germline values: CDR1 SGHRS, CDR2 YFSETQ. The CDR3 extends over 18 amino acids. Here the CDR3 reads CASCNPGTDISGANVLTF.

Frequency places this clonotype as large. The genes are TRBV6-4 and TRBJ2-2; the TCRdb call, TRBD1, lacks DNA for checking. The CDR3 contains 14 residues. The germline V gene encodes CDR1 MRHNA and CDR2 SNTAGT. CDR3 protein: CASSDGQDTGELFF.

Frequency places this clonotype as large. This chain links TRBV20-1 with TRBJ2-5; TCRdb proposes TRBD2, but this gene call is untestable without DNA. CDR3 length: 14 amino acids. Per germline, CDR1 DFQATT and CDR2 SNEGSKA (reference sequence). This CDR3 reads CSARGGGGRETQYF.

This chain connects TRBV4-3 to TRBJ2-3; the D call from TCRdb, TRBD2, cannot be confirmed without DNA. The V gene's germline CDR1 is LGHNA and CDR2 YSLEER. This CDR3 region has 17 residues. CDR3 amino acids: CASSQDRIGGPTDTQYF.

This clonotype is called large based on its frequency. The rearrangement joins TRBV20-1 to TRBJ1-5; TCRdb proposes TRBD1, but this gene call is untestable without DNA. CDR3 length equals 16 residues. The germline gives CDR1 DFQATT, CDR2 SNEGSKA (reference sequence). The CDR3 reads CSANSLRDRDFQPQHF.

Its frequency marks this clonotype as large (0.1 to 1%). The chain links TRBV20-1 to TRBJ2-2; TCRdb names TRBD1, which stays unverified in the absence of DNA. The length of the CDR3 is 15 residues. Germline-derived CDR1 and CDR2 are DFQATT and SNEGSKA (reference sequence). The CDR3: CSATGGGGEAGELFF.

Considering frequency, this clonotype is medium-sized. This chain links TRBV15 with TRBJ2-3; the D gene TCRdb calls, TRBD2, cannot be checked with no DNA. Germline V CDR1 and CDR2: LNHNV, YYDKDF (reference sequence). This CDR3 region has 17 residues. CDR3 loop: CATSRDASGGPTDTQYF.

Considering frequency, this clonotype is medium-sized (0.01 to 0.1%). V usage is TRBV25-1 and J usage is TRBJ2-1; the D gene TCRdb calls, TRBD2, cannot be checked with no DNA. This CDR3 has 14 amino acids. CDR1 is MGHDK and CDR2 is SYGVNS in the germline V gene. CDR3 sequence reads: CASRTSGGLNEQFF.

By frequency, this clonotype registers large (0.1 to 1%). The chain uses TRBV6-4 and TRBJ2-1; TCRdb's D gene call, TRBD2, goes unchecked for lack of DNA. Germline-derived CDR1 and CDR2 are MRHNA and SNTAGT. There are 14 residues in the CDR3. The CDR3 region is CASSGLAGANEQFF.

Considering frequency, this clonotype is large. This chain links TRBV25-1 with TRBJ2-2; TCRdb reports TRBD1, a call that lacks DNA to check it against. CDR1 is MGHDK, CDR2 SYGVNS, per germline. The CDR3 extends over 15 amino acids. CDR3 in amino acids: CASSDSAGDTGELFF.

The chain joins TRBV4-2 to TRBJ2-7; TCRdb returns TRBD2, unconfirmable since there is no DNA. The CDR3 sequence is 15 residues long. CDR1 and CDR2 (germline): LGHNA, YNFKEQ. The CDR3 sequence is CASSQTSGDSYEQYF.

This clonotype is labeled large based on frequency. This chain uses TRBV24-1 with TRBJ2-1; with no DNA, the TCRdb D assignment of TRBD2 cannot be verified. The CDR3 length is 17 residues. Per the germline V gene, CDR1 is KGHDR and CDR2 is SFDVKD. The CDR3 sequence is CATSDNGRGGSYNEQFF.

According to its frequency, this clonotype is medium-sized. This sequence joins TRBV6-4 and TRBJ2-5; TCRdb gives TRBD1 as the D gene, but with no DNA this cannot be confirmed. The CDR3 loop spans 13 amino acids. CDR1 is MRHNA and CDR2 is SNTAGT in the germline V gene. CDR3 sequence: CASSDSATGSQYF.